This TCR beta chain is drawn from a study of blood T cell repertoires in COVID-19. Study overall: Nucleic acid was either cDNA or gDNA, and it came from T cells, B-cell-depleted T cells, or PBMCs.

Per the original methods: It was from reference gene primer amplification that nucleated cell counts were estimated. Assay used: immunoSEQ multiplex PCR; TCRdb lists only in-frame clones, some missing. V and J calls and clone size are given by that table; D and trimming were obtained from the DNA. The table has 200,000 to 250,000 clones, more than 80% seen once. Looked up from germline, CDR1 is GTSNPN and CDR2 is SVGIG (reference sequence). The CDR3 is made up of 15 amino acids. V lost 2 bases and J 3 bases, leaving 14 bases between the germline ends. This clone was seen just once. This chain connects TRBV30 to TRBJ1-5; D ambiguous. Sequenced sample: peripheral blood. The origin of this receptor is a woman at least 80 years old with acute or convalescent COVID-19. The CDR3 region is CAWSKPRGHNQPQHF. As DNA, the CDR3 is TGTGCCTGGAGTAAACCCCGGGGTCACAATCAGCCCCAGCATTTT.